A single sample gave rise to the 2 T cell receptor beta chains below, sequenced in a study of neoadjuvant anti-PD-1 for oral cavity cancer. Clones were read by immunoSEQ multiplex PCR, and TCRdb kept only the in-frame ones, dropping some. The sample has more than 11,000 clones; 60% to 80% are singletons. Time point denoted: after neoadjuvant nivolumab, at surgical resection. The source was PBMCs, collected after nivolumab (anti-PD-1) treatment. Receptor source: a person aged 35 to 85 with oral cavity squamous cell carcinoma.

CDR3 nucleotide sequence: TGTGCCAGCCACGGACAGGGGAACACTGAAGCTTTCTTT. It encodes CASHGQGNTEAFF. The chain joins TRBV10-3 to TRBJ1-1, with TRBD1 identical over 8 bases. CDR3 length equals 13 residues. Losses at the gene ends were 10 bases for V and 1 base for J; bases not matched to a gene: 5. Germline V lookup: CDR1 ENHRY, CDR2 SYGVKD.

The chain carries TRBV5-8 and TRBJ1-1; TRBD1 agrees at 10 bases. The CDR3 consists of 15 residues. V shed 4 bases and J 6 bases; nucleotides not matched to a gene: 9. Germline values: CDR1 SGHTS, CDR2 YDEGEE. CDR3 region: CASSGTRTGGPEAFF. For the CDR3, the DNA is TGTGCCAGCAGCGGAACCCGGACAGGGGGGCCTGAAGCTTTCTTT.